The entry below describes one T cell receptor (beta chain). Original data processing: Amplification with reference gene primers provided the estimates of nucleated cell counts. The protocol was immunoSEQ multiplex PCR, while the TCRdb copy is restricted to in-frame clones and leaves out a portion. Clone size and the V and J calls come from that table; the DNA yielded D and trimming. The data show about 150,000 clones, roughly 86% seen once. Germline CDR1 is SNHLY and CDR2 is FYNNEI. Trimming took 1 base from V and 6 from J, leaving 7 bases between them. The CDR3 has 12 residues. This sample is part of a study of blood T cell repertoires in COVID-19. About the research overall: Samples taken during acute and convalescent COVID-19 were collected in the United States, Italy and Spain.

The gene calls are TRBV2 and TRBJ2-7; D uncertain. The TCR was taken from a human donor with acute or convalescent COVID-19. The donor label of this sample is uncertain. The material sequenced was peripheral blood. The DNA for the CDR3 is TGTGCCAGCAGTGAAGGCGCCATCGAGCAGTACTTC. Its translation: CASSEGAIEQYF. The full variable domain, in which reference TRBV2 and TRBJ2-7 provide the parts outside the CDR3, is EPEVTQTPSHQVTQMGQEVILRCVPISNHLYFYWYRQILGQKVEFLVSFYNNEISEKSEIFDDQFSVERPDGSNFTLKIRSTKLEDSAMYFCASSEGAIEQYFGPGTRLTVT.